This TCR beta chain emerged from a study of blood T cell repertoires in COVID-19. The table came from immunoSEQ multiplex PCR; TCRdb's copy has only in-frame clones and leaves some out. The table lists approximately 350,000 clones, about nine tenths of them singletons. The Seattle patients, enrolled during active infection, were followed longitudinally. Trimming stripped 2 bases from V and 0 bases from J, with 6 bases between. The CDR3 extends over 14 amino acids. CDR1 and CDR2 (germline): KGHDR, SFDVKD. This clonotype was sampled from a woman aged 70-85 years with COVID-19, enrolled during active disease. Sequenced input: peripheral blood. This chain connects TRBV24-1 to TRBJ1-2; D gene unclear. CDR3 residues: CATSDSNSNYGYTF. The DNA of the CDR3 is TGTGCCACCAGTGATTCCAACTCTAACTATGGCTACACCTTC.